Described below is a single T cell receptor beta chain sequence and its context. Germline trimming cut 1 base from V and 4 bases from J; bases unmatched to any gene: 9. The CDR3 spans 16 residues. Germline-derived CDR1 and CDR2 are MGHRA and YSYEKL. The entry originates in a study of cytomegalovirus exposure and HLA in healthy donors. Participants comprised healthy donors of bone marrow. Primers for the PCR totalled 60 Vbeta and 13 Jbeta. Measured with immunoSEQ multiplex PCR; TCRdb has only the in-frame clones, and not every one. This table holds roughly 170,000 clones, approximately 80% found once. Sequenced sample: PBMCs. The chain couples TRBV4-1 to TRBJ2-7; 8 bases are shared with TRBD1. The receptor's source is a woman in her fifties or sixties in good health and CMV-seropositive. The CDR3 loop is CASSQALGQEDYEQYF. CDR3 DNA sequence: TGCGCCAGCAGCCAAGCCCTGGGACAGGAAGATTACGAGCAGTACTTC.